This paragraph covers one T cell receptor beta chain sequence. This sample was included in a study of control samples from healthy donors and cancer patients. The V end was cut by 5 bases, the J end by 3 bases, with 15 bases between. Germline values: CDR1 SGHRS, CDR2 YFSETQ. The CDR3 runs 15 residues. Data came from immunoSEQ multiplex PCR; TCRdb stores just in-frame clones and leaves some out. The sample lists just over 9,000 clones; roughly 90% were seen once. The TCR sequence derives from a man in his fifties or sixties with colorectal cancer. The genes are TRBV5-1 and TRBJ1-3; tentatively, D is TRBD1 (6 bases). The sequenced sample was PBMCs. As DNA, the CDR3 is TGCGCCAGCAGTTTCACGGGGGGCCGTGGAAACACCATATATTTT. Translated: CASSFTGGRGNTIYF.